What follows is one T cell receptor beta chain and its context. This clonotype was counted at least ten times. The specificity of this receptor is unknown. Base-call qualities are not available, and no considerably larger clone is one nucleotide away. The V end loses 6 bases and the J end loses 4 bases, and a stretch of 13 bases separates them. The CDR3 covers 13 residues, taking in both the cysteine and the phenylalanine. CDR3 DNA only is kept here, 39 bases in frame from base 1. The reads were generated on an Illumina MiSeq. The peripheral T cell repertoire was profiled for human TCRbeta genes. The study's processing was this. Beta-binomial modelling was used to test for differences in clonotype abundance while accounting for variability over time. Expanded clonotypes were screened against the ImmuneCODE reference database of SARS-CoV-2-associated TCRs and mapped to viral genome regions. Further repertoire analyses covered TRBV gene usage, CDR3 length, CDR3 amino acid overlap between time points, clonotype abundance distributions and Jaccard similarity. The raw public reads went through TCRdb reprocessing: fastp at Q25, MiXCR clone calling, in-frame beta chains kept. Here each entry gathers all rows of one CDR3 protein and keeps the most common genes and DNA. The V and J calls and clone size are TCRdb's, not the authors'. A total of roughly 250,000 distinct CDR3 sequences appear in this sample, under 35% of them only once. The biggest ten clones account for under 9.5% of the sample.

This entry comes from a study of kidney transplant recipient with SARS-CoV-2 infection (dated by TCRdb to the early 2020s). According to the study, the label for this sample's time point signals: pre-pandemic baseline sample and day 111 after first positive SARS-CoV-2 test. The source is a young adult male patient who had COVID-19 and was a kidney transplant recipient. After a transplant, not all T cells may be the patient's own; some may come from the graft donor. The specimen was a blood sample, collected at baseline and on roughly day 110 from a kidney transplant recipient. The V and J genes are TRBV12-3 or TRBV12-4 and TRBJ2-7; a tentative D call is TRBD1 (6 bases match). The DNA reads TGTGCCAGCAGAATACAGGGAACGTACGAGCAGTACTTC. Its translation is CASRIQGTYEQYF.